The 28 T cell receptor beta chains listed next were all sequenced from one sample in a study of shared clonotypes between healthy human individuals. CD45RO-negative, CCR7-positively selected cells formed the naive CD8 fraction, excluding terminally differentiated effector memory CD45RA+ cells. TCRdb's copy holds only in-frame clones and misses some; the assay was immunoSEQ multiplex PCR. The sample consists of hundreds of thousands of clones, roughly nine tenths of them appearing once. Material: naive CD8+ T cells sorted from blood. The receptors were gathered from a man younger than 45 in good health.

The gene calls are TRBV5-6 and TRBJ1-2; a weak D match, TRBD1 (6 bases). The CDR3 spans 13 residues. Germline V gives CDR1 SGHDT, CDR2 YYEEEE. V shed 0 bases and J shed 12 bases, with 15 bases lying between them. The CDR3 spells CASSLDTSDSHTF. In DNA, the CDR3 is TGTGCCAGCAGCTTGGACACATCGGACAGCCACACCTTC.

This sequence joins TRBV5-5 and TRBJ2-3, with 7 bases fitting TRBD1. V was pared by 6 bases and J by 0 bases, with 7 bases of the junction left unmatched. Germline lookup yields CDR1 SGHKS and CDR2 YYEKEE (reference sequence). The CDR3 is made up of 15 amino acids. In DNA form, the CDR3 reads TGTGCCAGCAACTCGATACAGGGGAGCACAGATACGCAGTATTTT. Translation: CASNSIQGSTDTQYF.

The chain's CDR3 is CASSYSAGKYYEQYF. The CDR3 DNA reads TGTGCCAGCAGTTACTCAGCCGGAAAGTACTACGAGCAGTACTTC. V usage is TRBV6-6 and J usage is TRBJ2-7; D is unresolved. The germline gives CDR1 MNHNY, CDR2 SVGAGI (reference sequence). The CDR3 has 15 amino acids. With 0 bases removed from V and 3 bases from J, the gap between germline ends came to 12 bases.

The rearrangement links TRBV2 to TRBJ2-1, with TRBD2 identical over 11 bases. V lost 6 bases to trimming and J lost 9 bases; unmatched junction nucleotides: 13. The CDR3 runs to 16 residues. CDR1 is SNHLY, CDR2 FYNNEI, per germline. The CDR3 loop reads CASRVTGTSGRGEQFF. DNA of the CDR3: TGTGCCAGCAGAGTTACCGGGACTAGCGGACGGGGTGAGCAGTTCTTC.

V is TRBV11-2 and J is TRBJ2-1; TRBD2 matches 9 bases. Germline trimming cut 1 base from V and 6 bases from J; bases unmatched to any gene: 7. This CDR3 is built from 16 residues. Germline V gives CDR1 SGHAT, CDR2 FQNNGV. The CDR3 is CASSLAGAGGTNEQFF. CDR3 DNA: TGTGCCAGCAGCTTAGCTGGAGCGGGAGGTACCAATGAGCAGTTCTTC.

The chain combines TRBV6-4 with TRBJ2-7, with unresolved D. V was pared by 4 bases and J by 4 bases, with 8 bases between. There are 12 residues in the CDR3. Looked up from germline, CDR1 is MRHNA and CDR2 is SNTAGT. CDR3 DNA: TGTGCCAGCAGTGGAGAAGATTACGAGCAGTACTTC. It yields the protein CASSGEDYEQYF.

V gene TRBV7-2 combines with J gene TRBJ2-3; tentative D call: TRBD2 (6 bases). Germline-derived CDR1 and CDR2 are SGHTA and FQGNSA. The V end lost 2 bases, the J end lost 2 bases, and 11 bases lay between the germline ends. The CDR3 runs to 15 residues. CDR3: CASSLLDYSTDTQYF. The CDR3 nucleotides are TGTGCCAGCAGCTTACTGGACTACTCCACAGATACGCAGTATTTT.

This clone occurred a few times. The genes are TRBV6-1 and TRBJ2-1, with D uncertain. CDR1 is MNHNS and CDR2 is SASEGT in the germline V gene. The CDR3 is 14 residues long. Trimming left V 3 bases short and J 5 bases short, with 11 bases between. CDR3 amino acids: CASSDIGRNNEQFF. DNA of the CDR3: TGTGCCAGCAGTGACATAGGCAGAAACAATGAGCAGTTCTTC.

V and J are TRBV10-3 and TRBJ2-2; TRBD1 agrees at 10 bases. Germline trimming cut 6 bases from V and 3 bases from J; bases unmatched to any gene: 13. CDR1 is ENHRY and CDR2 is SYGVKD in the germline V gene. The CDR3 is 18 residues long. CDR3 coding DNA: TGTGCCATCAGCCGGGGGGAGGCGGACAGGGGGTACACCGGGGAGCTGTTTTTT. Translation: CAISRGEADRGYTGELFF.

This clone appeared a few times. The rearrangement uses TRBV7-3 and TRBJ1-2; D may be TRBD1 (5 bases). Trimming pared 2 bases from V and 5 bases from J, leaving 18 bases between. CDR1 SGHTA and CDR2 FQGTGA come from the germline V gene. The CDR3 has 16 amino acids. CDR3 bases: TGTGCCAGCAGCTTACAGGCAGGGCTAACTCAGTATGGCTACACCTTC. Protein: CASSLQAGLTQYGYTF.

The J gene is TRBJ2-1, the V gene TRBV6-5; D is unresolved. CDR3 length: 12 residues. Germline CDR1 is MNHEY and CDR2 is SVGAGI. Trimming stripped 6 bases from V and 10 bases from J, with 13 bases between. The CDR3 sequence is CASSLPTREQFF. The CDR3 DNA reads as TGTGCCAGCAGCCTCCCTACCAGGGAGCAGTTCTTC.

The rearrangement links TRBV6-1 to TRBJ2-7; weak D call: TRBD1 (5 bases). The CDR3 covers 15 residues. Germline CDR1 MNHNS, CDR2 SASEGT. The V end lost 6 bases, the J end lost 5 bases, and 20 bases lay between the germline ends. CDR3 sequence reads: CASRGIPGNTDEQYF. CDR3 sequence (DNA): TGTGCCAGCAGGGGGATACCAGGGAATACCGACGAGCAGTACTTC.

V gene TRBV12-1 combines with J gene TRBJ1-4; the table calls TRBD1, which could not be checked here. TRBV12-1 is classified as a pseudogene. The CDR3 spans 16 residues. CDR3 nucleotide sequence: TGTGCCAGCAGCTCCTCCAACGGGACAGAAACTGAAAAACTGTTTTTT. This sequence encodes CASSSSNGTETEKLFF.

This rearrangement joins TRBV15 to TRBJ2-1; TRBD2 agrees at 11 bases. This CDR3 region has 17 residues. CDR1 and CDR2 (germline): LNHNV, YYDKDF (reference sequence). V shed 6 bases, J shed 10 bases, and the junction held 17 bases outside the gene matches. The CDR3 bases are TGTGCCACCAGACTAGCGGGAGTCATTGACGCCGGGGAAGAGCAGTTCTTC. Translated: CATRLAGVIDAGEEQFF.

The V gene is TRBV5-4, the J gene TRBJ2-3; no reliable D call. CDR3 size: 13 residues. V lost 1 base, J lost 4 bases, and 7 bases lay in between. CDR1 and CDR2 (germline): SGHNT, YYREEE (reference sequence). In DNA, the CDR3 is TGTGCCAGCAGCTTGATTGGTTCAGATACGCAGTATTTT. Its translation is CASSLIGSDTQYF.

The genes are TRBV10-1 and TRBJ2-5; 8 bases line up with TRBD1. The CDR3 is 19 amino acids. Germline CDR1 is WNHNN and CDR2 is SYGVQD (reference sequence). V was pared by 3 bases and J by 2 bases, with 17 bases of the junction left unmatched. The chain's CDR3 is CASSEGIGQGAENQETQYF. The CDR3 coding sequence is TGCGCCAGCAGTGAAGGTATCGGTCAGGGGGCCGAGAATCAAGAGACCCAGTACTTC.

The chain joins TRBV9 to TRBJ2-1; unclear D gene. The V gene lost 4 bases and the J gene lost 4 bases, with 12 bases spanning the gap. The CDR3 is 14 amino acids. CDR1 is SGDLS, CDR2 YYNGEE, per germline. CDR3 sequence reads: CASSTPGPYNEQFF. As DNA, the CDR3 is TGTGCCAGCAGCACCCCCGGACCTTACAATGAGCAGTTCTTC.

The J gene is TRBJ2-5, the V gene TRBV7-9; TRBD1 matches 8 bases. Germline CDR1 and CDR2: SEHNR and FQNEAQ (reference sequence). V dropped 4 bases and J dropped 4; count of bases not matched to a gene: 5. The CDR3 has 14 amino acids. CDR3: CASSSGQAAETQYF. CDR3 nucleotide sequence: TGTGCCAGCAGCTCGGGACAGGCAGCAGAGACCCAGTACTTC.

The chain employs TRBV4-3 and TRBJ2-7; a possible D gene is TRBD1 (6 bases). Germline CDR1 is LGHNA and CDR2 is YSLEER. This CDR3 spans 15 amino acids. Deletions cut 3 bases from V and 4 bases from J, with 16 bases between. As DNA, the CDR3 is TGCGCCAGCAGCCATGGGGCCAGGGGAACGTACGAGCAGTACTTC. This encodes CASSHGARGTYEQYF.

Notes on this clone: The sample has other DNA sequences that encode this CDR3 too. The rearrangement joins TRBV7-2 to TRBJ2-7; perhaps TRBD2 as D (5 bases). The CDR3 extends over 13 amino acids. The germline CDR1 and CDR2 sequences are SGHTA and FQGNSA. The germline V and J ends were trimmed by 3 bases and 0 bases, with 6 bases remaining between them. CDR3: CASSLRDSYEQYF. The CDR3 nucleotides are TGTGCCAGCAGCTTGAGGGACTCCTACGAGCAGTACTTC.

As for this clone: Different DNA sequences within this sample yield the same CDR3. V gene TRBV7-9 combines with J gene TRBJ1-3, with D hard to call. V was trimmed by 5 bases and J by 1 base, leaving 6 bases between them. The CDR3 loop spans 13 amino acids. Per the germline V gene, CDR1 is SEHNR and CDR2 is FQNEAQ (reference sequence). Here the CDR3 reads CASSPGSGNTIYF. CDR3 bases: TGTGCCAGCAGCCCGGGTTCTGGAAACACCATATATTTT.

The chain combines TRBV7-9 with TRBJ1-1; the D gene is possibly TRBD1 (6 bases). With 5 bases removed from V and 6 bases from J, the gap between germline ends came to 13 bases. This CDR3 region has 13 residues. Germline V CDR1 and CDR2: SEHNR, FQNEAQ (reference sequence). The CDR3 protein is CASSRIGQPEAFF. Written as DNA, the CDR3 is TGTGCCAGCAGCCGCATAGGACAGCCTGAAGCTTTCTTT. Together with reference TRBV7-9 and TRBJ1-1, the CDR3 gives the full variable domain: DTGVSQNPRHKITKRGQNVTFRCDPISEHNRLYWYRQTLGQGPEFLTYFQNEAQLEKSRLLSDRFSAERPKGSFSTLEIQRTEQGDSAMYLCASSRIGQPEAFFGQGTRLTVV.

The CDR3 spells CASRTDGDYEQYF. The CDR3 bases are TGTGCCAGCAGAACGGACGGAGACTACGAGCAGTACTTC. The chain combines TRBV6-6 with TRBJ2-7, with D unclear. CDR3 length equals 13 residues. Germline-derived CDR1 and CDR2 are MNHNY and SVGAGI (reference sequence). With 6 bases removed from V and 3 bases from J, the gap between germline ends came to 12 bases.

A single count supports this clone. The gene calls are TRBV29-1 and TRBJ2-1; 7 nucleotides match TRBD2. Germline lookup yields CDR1 SQVTM and CDR2 ANQGSEA. The CDR3 runs to 17 residues. With 2 bases clipped from V and 4 bases from J, the junction kept 14 bases outside the gene matches. The DNA of the CDR3 is TGCAGCGTTGAACCCCTCTTAGGCGGGAGCGATTACAATGAGCAGTTCTTC. Residues: CSVEPLLGGSDYNEQFF.

This clone came up once. The chain recombines TRBV4-1 with TRBJ1-2, with a tentative D call TRBD1 (5 bases). The CDR3 consists of 18 residues. Germline V gene sequence: CDR1 MGHRA, CDR2 YSYEKL. V was trimmed by 3 bases and J by 0 bases, leaving 20 bases between them. CDR3 region: CASSQLAGEGSANYGYTF. In DNA, the CDR3 is TGCGCCAGCAGCCAGTTGGCGGGGGAGGGCTCAGCTAACTATGGCTACACCTTC.

There are a few counts of this clone. V gene TRBV7-9 combines with J gene TRBJ1-2, with 7 bases identical to TRBD1. This CDR3 is built from 13 residues. V gave up 1 base and J gave up 7 bases; unmatched junction bases: 3. Germline lookup yields CDR1 SEHNR and CDR2 FQNEAQ (reference sequence). CDR3 coding DNA: TGTGCCAGCAGCTTAGTACCAGGGGGTGGCTACACCTTC. Protein: CASSLVPGGGYTF.

The gene calls are TRBV7-9 and TRBJ2-5; D possibly uses TRBD1 or TRBD2 (6 bases each). V lost 4 bases and J lost 4, with 19 bases in between. From germline, CDR1 is SEHNR and CDR2 FQNEAQ (reference sequence). The CDR3 loop spans 16 amino acids. This chain's CDR3 is CASSSLGGLIGETQYF. Here the CDR3 DNA reads TGTGCCAGCAGCTCCCTGGGGGGCCTAATCGGAGAGACCCAGTACTTC.

This chain connects TRBV10-1 to TRBJ2-7; 10 nucleotides agree with TRBD2. Germline lookup yields CDR1 WNHNN and CDR2 SYGVQD (reference sequence). The CDR3 has 15 amino acids. The ends lost 1 base at V and 3 bases at J; junction bases unmatched: 3. The CDR3: CASSEYGTSDYEQYF. The CDR3 region has the DNA TGCGCCAGCAGTGAGTACGGGACTAGCGACTACGAGCAGTACTTC.